The sequence of this TCR beta chain was determined in a study of T cell responses to AZD1222 COVID-19 vaccine. The assay was immunoSEQ multiplex PCR, and TCRdb's table has in-frame clones only and misses some. Of more than 150,000 clones listed, about 91% were seen once; the top ten hold approximately 4.8%. Concerning this clone: Its antigen remains unidentified.

Overall study findings and caveats: Spike-specific TCR breadth and depth rose after two AZD1222 doses.

V shed 0 bases and J shed 6 bases, with 8 bases lying between them. The CDR3 consists of 14 residues. The germline gives CDR1 SGHTA, CDR2 FQGTGA. The chain links TRBV7-3 to TRBJ2-2; D is unclear. This clonotype originated in an adult in good health. Sequences were derived from peripheral blood, sampled on day 0 of AZD1222 vaccination. CDR3 loop: CASSLTLPPGELFF. The CDR3 coding sequence is TGTGCCAGCAGCTTAACCCTGCCCCCCGGGGAGCTGTTTTTT.